The 22 T cell receptor beta chains below were found in one sample sequenced in a study of T-cell memory formation after mild COVID-19. TCRdb reanalysed the 5' RACE reads using MiXCR and keeps one entry per CDR3 protein. The sample holds 250,000 to 300,000 distinct CDR3 sequences, roughly 17% seen once. Sequences were obtained from PBMCs or a T cell subset sorted from them (not recorded which). The receptors stem from a man younger than 35 who had mild COVID-19 (a few samples of this study predate the infection). Cell type and time point are not known.

This rearrangement joins TRBV11-2 to TRBJ2-7, with D perhaps matching TRBD1 or TRBD2 (5 bases each). This CDR3 region has 14 residues. CDR1 is SGHAT and CDR2 is FQNNGV in the germline V gene. V lost 2 bases and J lost 5, with 13 bases in between. CDR3 residues: CASSLRVGTHEQYF. In DNA, the CDR3 is TGTGCCAGCAGCTTAAGGGTGGGGACCCACGAGCAGTACTTC.

A few counts support this clonotype. The rearrangement links TRBV12-3 or TRBV12-4 to TRBJ2-1; D unresolved. V lost 3 bases and J 4 bases, leaving 16 bases between the germline ends. This CDR3 is built from 16 residues. Here the CDR3 reads CASSFSSPGVYNEQFF. The CDR3 DNA reads as TGTGCCAGCAGTTTTTCGTCCCCTGGGGTATACAATGAGCAGTTCTTC.

This clonotype has more than one count but fewer than ten. The chain is built from TRBV12-3 or TRBV12-4 and TRBJ2-1; 9 bases agree with TRBD1. The CDR3 has 16 amino acids. With V trimmed by 2 bases and J by 6 bases, 8 bases remained unmatched. The CDR3 nucleotides are TGTGCCAGCAGTTTAATCGGGACAGGGAAAGGCAATGAGCAGTTCTTC. Translation gives CASSLIGTGKGNEQFF.

The table lists this clonotype with a few counts. The chain couples TRBV19 to TRBJ1-1, with unresolved D. Germline V CDR1 and CDR2: LNHDA, SQIVND (reference sequence). Trimming removed 6 bases at V and 7 bases at J, with 12 bases between. The length of the CDR3 is 12 residues. CDR3 sequence reads: CASSLPVGEAFF. The CDR3 DNA sequence: TGTGCCAGTAGCCTGCCCGTAGGTGAAGCTTTCTTT.

This clonotype was counted between two and nine times. The gene calls are TRBV7-2 and TRBJ2-1; the match to TRBD2 covers 9 bases. This CDR3 is built from 16 residues. After removal of 1 base from V and 3 bases from J, the junction contained 4 bases not matched to a gene. Germline values: CDR1 SGHTA, CDR2 FQGNSA. The CDR3: CASSLDSGGGYNEQFF. CDR3 in DNA: TGTGCCAGCAGCTTAGATAGCGGGGGAGGCTACAATGAGCAGTTCTTC.

In its sample, this clonotype was seen many times. The chain combines TRBV25-1 with TRBJ2-7, with D perhaps TRBD1 (5 bases). The germline V gene has CDR1 MGHDK and CDR2 SYGVNS. The CDR3 is 14 amino acids. V gave up 0 bases and J gave up 2 bases, with 8 bases separating them. In DNA form, the CDR3 reads TGTGCCAGCAGTGAATACAAAGGGGCCTACGAGCAGTACTTC. It translates to CASSEYKGAYEQYF.

DNA for the CDR3: TGTGCCTGGAGTGGTCTGGTGGCCGCGTATGGCTACACCTTC. Residues: CAWSGLVAAYGYTF. The chain is built from TRBV30 and TRBJ1-2; D not certain. Looked up from germline, CDR1 is GTSNPN and CDR2 is SVGIG (reference sequence). The V end lost 1 base, the J end lost 5 bases, and 14 bases lay between the germline ends. This CDR3 contains 14 residues.

The chain has TRBV4-1 and TRBJ1-5; D is uncertain. CDR1 is MGHRA and CDR2 is YSYEKL in the germline V gene. Trimming stripped 1 base from V and 0 bases from J, with 4 bases between. This CDR3 spans 14 amino acids. The CDR3 DNA follows: TGCGCCAGCAGCCAAGGGGATAGCAATCAGCCCCAGCATTTT. It specifies CASSQGDSNQPQHF.

The chain uses TRBV5-1 and TRBJ2-3, with 12 nucleotides matching TRBD2. J was trimmed by 0 bases and V by 4 bases; bases with no gene match: 6. The CDR3 has 17 amino acids. Germline CDR1 SGHRS, CDR2 YFSETQ. CDR3 sequence: CASSEATSGGSTDTQYF. CDR3 bases: TGCGCCAGCAGCGAAGCAACTAGCGGGGGGAGCACAGATACGCAGTATTTT.

This clonotype was counted once. The chain uses TRBV3-1 and TRBJ2-7; 9 bases are a match to TRBD1. The germline V gene has CDR1 LGHDT and CDR2 YNNKEL (reference sequence). The CDR3 runs to 14 residues. V dropped 1 base and J dropped 2; count of bases not matched to a gene: 0. Written as DNA, the CDR3 is TGTGCCAGCAGCCAAGGGGACAGGGCCTACGAGCAGTACTTC. This sequence encodes CASSQGDRAYEQYF.

The table lists this clonotype with a few counts. CDR3 bases: TGCGCCAGCAGCCGAGGACAGGATGGGCAGGCTGAAGCTTTCTTT. Residues: CASSRGQDGQAEAFF. This chain links TRBV4-3 with TRBJ1-1, with 7 bases matching TRBD1. The CDR3 is made up of 15 amino acids. The V gene end was trimmed by 4 bases and the J gene end by 6 bases; junction bases not matched to a gene: 11. CDR1 and CDR2 (germline): LGHNA, YSLEER.

This clonotype was seen more than once but under ten times. The rearrangement links TRBV7-9 to TRBJ2-7, with 9 bases matching TRBD1. With V trimmed by 5 bases and J by 6 bases, 11 bases remained unmatched. CDR1 and CDR2 from the germline V gene are SEHNR and FQNEAQ (reference sequence). This CDR3 spans 15 amino acids. The CDR3 bases are TGTGCCAGCAGCGCGGGACAGGGAGTAACTGGCGAGCAGTACTTC. It yields the protein CASSAGQGVTGEQYF. Together with reference TRBV7-9 and TRBJ2-7, the CDR3 gives the full variable domain: DTGVSQNPRHKITKRGQNVTFRCDPISEHNRLYWYRQTLGQGPEFLTYFQNEAQLEKSRLLSDRFSAERPKGSFSTLEIQRTEQGDSAMYLCASSAGQGVTGEQYFGPGTRLTVT.

This clonotype has a handful of counts. The V and J genes are TRBV29-1 and TRBJ2-6, with D possibly being TRBD1 or TRBD2 (5 bases each). The CDR3 is made up of 16 amino acids. V gave up 5 bases and J gave up 0 bases, with 14 bases separating them. The germline gives CDR1 SQVTM, CDR2 ANQGSEA. CDR3 in amino acids: CSVPGLGDSGANVLTF. CDR3 in DNA: TGCAGCGTTCCGGGGCTGGGAGACTCTGGGGCCAACGTCCTGACTTTC. Filled out from reference TRBV29-1 and TRBJ2-6, the complete variable domain reads SAVISQKPSRDICQRGTSLTIQCQVDSQVTMMFWYRQQPGQSLTLIATANQGSEATYESGFVIDKFPISRPNLTFSTLTVSNMSPEDSSIYLCSVPGLGDSGANVLTFGAGSRLTVL.

This clonotype was recorded a few times. V is TRBV5-1 and J is TRBJ2-3, with D tentatively TRBD2 (5 bases). The CDR3 is 12 residues long. Trimming shortened V by 5 bases and J by 6 bases, and 10 bases separated the two germline ends. Germline CDR1 SGHRS, CDR2 YFSETQ. The CDR3 here is CASRYLADTQYF. The CDR3 DNA reads as TGCGCCAGCAGGTACTTAGCGGATACGCAGTATTTT.

Only a few counts were recorded for this clonotype. This rearrangement joins TRBV5-1 to TRBJ2-3; TRBD1 is a possible D gene (5 bases). The CDR3 is made up of 11 amino acids. V was pared by 6 bases and J by 4 bases, with 6 bases between. Germline CDR1 reads SGHRS; CDR2 reads YFSETQ. The CDR3 spells CASIQADTQYF. The CDR3 DNA reads TGCGCCAGCATACAGGCAGATACGCAGTATTTT.

This clonotype was counted only a few times. The J gene is TRBJ2-2, the V gene TRBV5-5, with TRBD1 matching over 8 bases. This CDR3 contains 16 residues. Germline CDR1 is SGHKS and CDR2 is YYEKEE (reference sequence). J was trimmed by 1 base and V by 4 bases; bases with no gene match: 6. CDR3 in amino acids: CASSRTGTGNTGELFF. In nucleotides, the CDR3 is TGTGCCAGCAGCCGGACCGGGACAGGGAACACCGGGGAGCTGTTTTTT.

This clonotype was picked up a small number of times. This chain connects TRBV6-6 to TRBJ2-7, with 12 nucleotides matching TRBD2. CDR1 is MNHNY and CDR2 is SVGAGI in the germline V gene (reference sequence). The CDR3 contains 16 residues. The V and J ends lost 6 bases and 5 bases, in that order; junction bases with no gene match: 11. The CDR3 is CASSRSSGGASNEQYV. CDR3 coding DNA: TGTGCCAGCAGCCGCTCTAGCGGGGGGGCCAGCAACGAGCAGTACGTC.

Notes on this clonotype: The junction departs from the called germline gene at one end, perhaps through a read error. The chain links TRBV20-1 to TRBJ2-3; D unresolved. The CDR3 totals 15 residues. Germline CDR1 is DFQATT and CDR2 is SNEGSKA (reference sequence). This chain's CDR3 is CSAPLPKGISDTQYF. CDR3 in DNA: TGCAGTGCTCCGCTACCCAAAGGAATTTCAGATACGCAGTACTTT.

The rearrangement joins TRBV6-2 or TRBV6-3 to TRBJ2-7; possible D gene TRBD2, 5 bases. The germline gives CDR1 MNHEY, CDR2 SVGEGT. This CDR3 spans 15 amino acids. Deletions cut 6 bases from V and 1 base from J, with 16 bases between. As DNA, the CDR3 is TGTGCCAGCAGCCCGGGGTATAATCATTCCTACGAGCAGTACGTC. Protein product: CASSPGYNHSYEQYV.

This clonotype was recorded a few times. The chain has TRBV28 and TRBJ1-2; D gene uncertain. Between the trimmed V and J ends, which lost 2 bases and 5 bases, there was a span of 12 bases. The CDR3 covers 14 residues. Germline V gene lookup returns CDR1 MDHEN and CDR2 SYDVKM. CDR3 sequence reads: CASSLLRQPYGYTF. The CDR3, as DNA: TGTGCCAGCAGTTTACTCCGGCAGCCTTATGGCTACACCTTC.

This sequence joins TRBV6-2 or TRBV6-3 and TRBJ1-2; D uncertain. V was pared by 4 bases and J by 6 bases, with 12 bases between. CDR1 and CDR2 (germline): MNHEY, SVGEGT. The CDR3 sequence is 13 residues long. This chain's CDR3 is CASSSRGAHGYTF. The DNA for the CDR3 is TGTGCCAGCAGTTCTCGAGGCGCCCATGGCTACACCTTC.

The sample holds a few counts of this clonotype. The chain carries TRBV5-1 and TRBJ1-1; D gene uncertain. V lost 0 bases, J lost 2 bases, and 8 bases lay in between. Germline lookup yields CDR1 SGHRS and CDR2 YFSETQ. The CDR3 sequence is 14 residues long. CDR3 coding DNA: TGCGCCAGCAGCTTGGAGGCCAGAAACACTGAAGCTTTCTTT. Amino acids: CASSLEARNTEAFF.